Listed below are T cell receptor beta chains from one sample, sequenced in a study of T cell responses to AZD1222 COVID-19 vaccine. Profiling relied on immunoSEQ multiplex PCR, and the TCRdb table lists in-frame clones only, not all of them. This table has roughly 200,000 clones, about 95% appearing once. This specimen was peripheral blood, taken 28 days after the second dose of the MenACWY control vaccine. These receptors all stem from an adult who received the MenACWY meningococcal vaccine as a control. Each CDR3 is given with its conserved first and last residue. A D gene is named only where the DNA matches it firmly. Only part of the rows carry a size: once, few, many, or a class if the clone is expanded.

d_call | j_call | clone_size | v_call | cdr3_nt | cdr3_aa
NA | TRBJ1-2 | NA | TRBV5-6 | TGTGCCAGCAGCGAATCCCTGGGGAATGGCTACACCTTC | CASSESLGNGYTF
NA | TRBJ1-2 | once | TRBV6-5 | TGTGCCAGCAGCCAAAGACAGGCGGGCTATGGCTACACCTTC | CASSQRQAGYGYTF
TRBD1 | TRBJ2-1 | NA | TRBV28 | TGTGCCAGCAGTTTATGGCAGGGGGCGAATGAGCAGTTCTTC | CASSLWQGANEQFF
NA | TRBJ1-4 | few | TRBV5-4 | TGTGCCAGCAGCTTATGGGGGCTGGATGAAAAACTGTTTTTT | CASSLWGLDEKLFF
TRBD1 | TRBJ1-5 | NA | TRBV23-1 | TGCGCCAGCAGTCAATCATATACAGGGGCGCGTCTTCAGCCCCAGCATTTT | CASSQSYTGARLQPQHF
TRBD2 | TRBJ2-1 | NA | TRBV4-2 | TGTGCCAGCAGCCAAGTATTTTCTGCTAGCGGGAGGGCGGGTCGGAATGAGCAGTTCTTC | CASSQVFSASGRAGRNEQFF
NA | TRBJ1-2 | NA | TRBV5-1 | TGCGCCAGCAGCTTGGACAGGGCTGGCTACTATGGCTACACCTTC | CASSLDRAGYYGYTF
TRBD1 | TRBJ1-5 | NA | TRBV28 | TGTGCCAGCAGTTTCGTGACAGGGGGGCAGCCCCAGCATTTT | CASSFVTGGQPQHF
TRBD2 | TRBJ2-3 | NA | TRBV27 | TGTGCCAGCAGGCTAAGCGGGGGGGACACAGATACGCAGTATTTT | CASRLSGGDTDTQYF
NA | TRBJ1-2 | NA | TRBV13 | TGTGCCAGCAGCTTCGGGACTGCAGCTAACTATGGCTACACCTTC | CASSFGTAANYGYTF
NA | TRBJ2-7 | NA | TRBV6-1 | TGTGCCAGCAGTGAATTAAGCAGGGTATACGAGCAGTACTTC | CASSELSRVYEQYF
NA | TRBJ1-1 | NA | TRBV6-5 | TGTGCCAGCAGTTACACCGCCGACAGACGGAACACTGAAGCTTTCTTT | CASSYTADRRNTEAFF
TRBD2 | TRBJ2-1 | NA | TRBV6-1 | TGTGCCAGCAGTGCGAGGGGGACTAGCGGGGGCTATGAGCAGTTCTTC | CASSARGTSGGYEQFF
TRBD1 | TRBJ1-2 | NA | TRBV27 | TGTGCCAGCAGCAGGACCGGACAGGCCGCTAACTATGGCTACACCTTC | CASSRTGQAANYGYTF
TRBD1 | TRBJ2-5 | NA | TRBV27 | TGTGCCAGCAGTTCCGGACAGGGTCAGTGGGAGACCCAGTACTTC | CASSSGQGQWETQYF
NA | TRBJ1-3 | NA | TRBV21-1 | TGTGCCAGCAGCAAATTTCAGGGAGCAGGAAACACCATATATTTT | CASSKFQGAGNTIYF
TRBD2 | TRBJ2-1 | NA | TRBV19 | TGTGCCAGTAGTACCGGGACTAGCGGGGCCCCCTCCTACAATGAGCAGTTCTTC | CASSTGTSGAPSYNEQFF
NA | TRBJ2-7 | NA | TRBV5-4 | TGTGCCAGCAGCTTTGGGGCGGTGAACTCCTACGAGCAGTACTTC | CASSFGAVNSYEQYF
NA | TRBJ2-5 | NA | TRBV29-1 | TGCAGCGTTGAGAAGACCCAGTACTTC | CSVEKTQYF
NA | TRBJ1-4 | NA | TRBV19 | TGTGCCGCCCGACAGAGAACTAATGAAAAACTGTTTTTT | CAARQRTNEKLFF
NA | TRBJ2-7 | NA | TRBV7-2 | TGTGCCAGCAGCTTAGGCCAGGGCGTCTACGAGCAGTACTTC | CASSLGQGVYEQYF
NA | TRBJ1-5 | once | TRBV7-8 | TGTGCCAGCAGCTCCGACCCGTATAGCAATCAGCCCCAGCATTTT | CASSSDPYSNQPQHF
NA | TRBJ2-2 | NA | TRBV28 | TGTGCCAGCGGCCTGGGGCAGAACACCGGGGAGCTGTTTTTT | CASGLGQNTGELFF
TRBD1 | TRBJ1-2 | NA | TRBV3-1/TRBV3-2 | TGTGCCAGCAGCCAAGACCCAACAGGGGGTGGGTATGGCTACACCTTC | CASSQDPTGGGYGYTF
NA | TRBJ1-2 | NA | TRBV6-5 | TGTGCCAGCAGTTACCTGCCACAGACTAACTATGGCTACACCTTC | CASSYLPQTNYGYTF
NA | TRBJ2-2 | NA | TRBV21-1 | TGTGCCAGCAGCAAATTCTGGCATCCGACTCCCGGGGAGCTGTTTTTT | CASSKFWHPTPGELFF
NA | TRBJ2-1 | NA | TRBV6-5 | TGTGCCAGCAGGAGAGGGGGGGCTTCCTACAATGAGCAGTTCTTC | CASRRGGASYNEQFF
NA | TRBJ2-1 | once | TRBV9 | TGTGCCAGCAGCGTAGGACCGGAATCCTACAATGAGCAGTTCTTC | CASSVGPESYNEQFF
TRBD2 | TRBJ2-1 | NA | TRBV24-1 | TGTGCCACCAGTGATGCGGGACTAGCGGGAGGGCCCTACAATGAGCAGTTCTTC | CATSDAGLAGGPYNEQFF
NA | TRBJ1-4 | NA | TRBV2 | TGTGCCAGCGATAGGGATTCACGGGGATTTGAAAAACTGTTTTTT | CASDRDSRGFEKLFF
TRBD1 | TRBJ1-2 | NA | TRBV28 | TGTGCCAGCACCCTGCGGGACAGGAACAACTATGGCTACACCTTC | CASTLRDRNNYGYTF
NA | TRBJ2-2 | NA | TRBV5-1 | TGCGCCAGCAGCTTGGCATTGAACACCGGGGAGCTGTTTTTT | CASSLALNTGELFF
NA | TRBJ1-2 | NA | TRBV5-6 | TGTGCCAGCAGCTTGTCTGGGGACTCCTACTATGGCTACACCTTC | CASSLSGDSYYGYTF
NA | TRBJ2-1 | NA | TRBV27 | TGTGCCAGCAGTCCTGCTGGATACAATGAGCAGTTCTTC | CASSPAGYNEQFF
TRBD2 | TRBJ2-1 | NA | TRBV15 | TGTGCCACCAGTCCCGGGACTAGCGCATACAATGAGCAGTTCTTC | CATSPGTSAYNEQFF
NA | TRBJ2-5 | NA | TRBV18 | TGTGCCAGCTCACCAGGGTCATGCACACAAGAGACCCAGTACTTC | CASSPGSCTQETQYF
NA | TRBJ2-5 | once | TRBV7-9 | TGTGCCAGCAGCTTAGTCGTGGGGACGTCGCGTAAGACCCAGTACTTC | CASSLVVGTSRKTQYF
NA | TRBJ1-3 | NA | TRBV7-8 | TGTGCCAGCAGCTTAGAAATGGCGGGATGGGTTGGAAACACCATATATTTT | CASSLEMAGWVGNTIYF
TRBD1 | TRBJ1-6 | once | TRBV5-6 | TGTGCCAGCAGCTTGGGGACAGGGGGTAATTCACCCCTCCACTTT | CASSLGTGGNSPLHF
TRBD1 | TRBJ2-7 | NA | TRBV4-1 | TGCGCCAGCAGCCTCGGGACAGGGGGGGAGCAGTACTTC | CASSLGTGGEQYF
TRBD1 | TRBJ1-2 | NA | TRBV28 | TGTGCCAGCAGACTTGGGACAGACTATGGCTACACCTTC | CASRLGTDYGYTF
TRBD1 | TRBJ1-3 | NA | TRBV4-1 | TGCGCCAGCAGCCAGTATGACAGGGGACCTGGAAACACCATATATTTT | CASSQYDRGPGNTIYF
NA | TRBJ1-1 | NA | TRBV7-9 | TGTGCCAGCAGCCAGACAGCCCACATGAACACTGAAGCTTTCTTT | CASSQTAHMNTEAFF
NA | TRBJ1-1 | NA | TRBV9 | TGTGCCAGCAGCGTAGACGGCGGGACCACTGAAGCTTTCTTT | CASSVDGGTTEAFF
NA | TRBJ1-2 | NA | TRBV24-1 | TGTGCCACCAGTCTCGCGCGGAGCGATGGCTACACCTTC | CATSLARSDGYTF
NA | TRBJ2-7 | NA | TRBV5-1 | TGCGCCAGCAGCTTACCAGGGGAACCCTACGAGCAGTACTTC | CASSLPGEPYEQYF